Here is one T cell receptor beta chain with its context. This sample stems from a study of T cells after posttransplantation cyclophosphamide. Generated by immunoSEQ multiplex PCR, the TCRdb table keeps only in-frame clones and is missing some. The sample has roughly 20,000 clones; 74% are singletons. Cyclophosphamide on days +3 and +4 followed busulfan-fludarabine conditioning and a marrow graft. This sequence was found in a male patient in his thirties who received an allogeneic stem cell transplant from a related donor, was CMV-positive, and had acute GVHD only. Some T cells may be transferred from the graft donor. Sequences were derived from PBMCs, sampled after an allogeneic stem cell transplant with post-transplant cyclophosphamide.

The CDR3 loop is CASSLATVYEQYF. Written as DNA, the CDR3 is TGTGCCAGCAGCTTGGCCACAGTCTACGAGCAGTACTTC. The chain joins TRBV5-6 to TRBJ2-7; D gene unclear. The CDR3 is 13 residues long. Trimming took off 0 bases at V and 3 bases at J, with 7 bases between the two ends. Germline assignment: CDR1 SGHDT and CDR2 YYEEEE. The variable domain in full, with the rest retrieved from reference TRBV5-6 and TRBJ2-7, is DAGVTQSPTHLIKTRGQQVTLRCSPKSGHDTVSWYQQALGQGPQFIFQYYEEEERQRGNFPDRFSGHQFPNYSSELNVNALLLGDSALYLCASSLATVYEQYFGPGTRLTVT.